This T cell receptor (beta chain) was captured by sequencing in a study of T cell responses to AZD1222 COVID-19 vaccine. TCRdb keeps only in-frame clones here, not all; method: immunoSEQ multiplex PCR. The sample shows 85,000 to 90,000 clones, roughly nine tenths of them seen only once. Trimming left V 4 bases short and J 8 bases short, with 10 bases between. The CDR3 runs to 13 residues. CDR1 is SGHDT, CDR2 YYEEEE, per germline. Details on this clone: Its specificity is unknown.

Regarding the study as a whole: Among vaccine-associated CD4 TCRs, coverage spanned spike, with dominance at 160-218 and 743-854. Unmutated regions of variants are reportedly targeted by nearly half of spike-specific TCRs. Among the donors, most were white British and more were female, and clonal diversity was possibly underestimated. Every sample of the repertoires postdated the peak T cell response.

Sequenced material: peripheral blood, taken 28 days after the second AZD1222 dose. The genes are TRBV5-6 and TRBJ1-6; D is ambiguous. This clonotype originated in an adult who received the AZD1222 COVID-19 vaccine. DNA for the CDR3: TGTGCCAGCAGCCGCTACAGAGATTCACCCCTCCACTTT. Its translation: CASSRYRDSPLHF. Drawing the rest from reference TRBV5-6 and TRBJ1-6, the complete variable domain is DAGVTQSPTHLIKTRGQQVTLRCSPKSGHDTVSWYQQALGQGPQFIFQYYEEEERQRGNFPDRFSGHQFPNYSSELNVNALLLGDSALYLCASSRYRDSPLHFGNGTRLTVT.